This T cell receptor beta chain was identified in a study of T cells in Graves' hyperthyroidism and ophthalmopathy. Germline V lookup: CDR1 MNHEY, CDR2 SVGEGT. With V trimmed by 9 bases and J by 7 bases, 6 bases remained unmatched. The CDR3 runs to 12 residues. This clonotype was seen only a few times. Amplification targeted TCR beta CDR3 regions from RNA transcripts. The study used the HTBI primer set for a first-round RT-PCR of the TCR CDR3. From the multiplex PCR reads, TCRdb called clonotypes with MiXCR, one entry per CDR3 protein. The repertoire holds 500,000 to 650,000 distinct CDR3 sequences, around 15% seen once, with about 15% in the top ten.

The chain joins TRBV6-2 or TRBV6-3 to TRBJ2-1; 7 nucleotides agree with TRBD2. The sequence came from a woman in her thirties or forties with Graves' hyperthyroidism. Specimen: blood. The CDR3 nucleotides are TGTGCCAGTACCCCCGGGGGGAATGAGCAGTTCTTC. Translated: CASTPGGNEQFF.